Listed below are T cell receptor beta chains from one sample, sequenced in a study of T cells in Graves' hyperthyroidism and ophthalmopathy. MiXCR, applied by TCRdb to the multiplex PCR reads, yields one record per CDR3 protein. The table has fewer than 450,000 distinct CDR3 sequences, 18% seen once; the top ten hold 35% to 45%. Sample: blood. All receptors come from a man aged 18 to 29 with Graves' ophthalmopathy. Both conserved end residues are part of each CDR3. D genes are given only for firm matches. Only some rows state a clone size, as once, few, many or a class for expanded clones.

>TRBV4-2|-|TRBJ2-5|few
CASSQERVAAGKTQYF
TGTGCCAGCAGCCAAGAAAGGGTAGCGGCGGGGAAGACCCAGTACTTC
>TRBV20-1|TRBD1|TRBJ1-2|-
CSASRQGGYDGYTF
TGCAGTGCTAGTAGACAGGGTGGCTACGATGGCTACACCTTC
>TRBV5-1|-|TRBJ2-7|many
CASSEGTVGDEQYF
TGCGCCAGCAGCGAGGGGACGGTTGGCGACGAGCAGTACTTC
>TRBV7-3|-|TRBJ2-1|many
CASSLRSPSEQFF
TGTGCCAGCAGCTTAAGATCCCCCAGTGAGCAGTTCTTC
>TRBV7-6|-|TRBJ1-4|-
CASGGGIADQKLFF
TGTGCCAGCGGAGGGGGGATTGCAGACCAAAAACTGTTTTTT
>TRBV20-1|TRBD1|TRBJ2-1|few
CSSHFGGQDYNEQFF
TGCAGTTCCCACTTCGGGGGACAGGACTACAATGAGCAGTTCTTC
>TRBV18|-|TRBJ2-4|few
CASLIQEDDIQYF
TGTGCCAGCCTTATACAGGAGGATGACATTCAGTACTTC
>TRBV10-3|-|TRBJ1-1|-
CATRRGEGTEAFF
TGTGCCACTCGGAGGGGGGAGGGCACCGAAGCTTTCTTT
>TRBV19|TRBD1|TRBJ1-5|-
CASSSTGGASNQPQHF
TGTGCCAGTAGTTCTACAGGGGGCGCGAGCAATCAGCCCCAGCATTTT
>TRBV5-6|-|TRBJ1-5|-
CASSGPATGISDSSNQPQNF
TGTGCCAGCAGTGGGCCCGCAACAGGGATATCCGATTCTAGCAATCAGCCCCAGAATTTT
>TRBV6-1|TRBD1|TRBJ2-3|many
CASTAPDRADTQYF
TGTGCCAGCACCGCACCGGACAGGGCCGATACGCAGTATTTT
>TRBV12-3/TRBV12-4|-|TRBJ2-3|few
CASSSPGGGGLSDTQYF
TGTGCCAGCAGTTCACCTGGGGGCGGGGGTTTGTCAGATACGCAGTATTTT
>TRBV6-2/TRBV6-3|-|TRBJ1-1|many
CASNPLDGNTEAFF
TGTGCCAGCAACCCACTGGACGGGAACACTGAAGCTTTCTTT
>TRBV7-9|-|TRBJ1-4|many
CASTLAVLGSEKLFF
TGTGCCAGCACCCTTGCTGTTCTGGGCAGTGAAAAACTGTTTTTT
>TRBV7-8|-|TRBJ2-7|few
CASSSGQGRSYEQYF
TGTGCCAGCAGCTCAGGTCAGGGGCGGTCCTACGAGCAGTACTTC